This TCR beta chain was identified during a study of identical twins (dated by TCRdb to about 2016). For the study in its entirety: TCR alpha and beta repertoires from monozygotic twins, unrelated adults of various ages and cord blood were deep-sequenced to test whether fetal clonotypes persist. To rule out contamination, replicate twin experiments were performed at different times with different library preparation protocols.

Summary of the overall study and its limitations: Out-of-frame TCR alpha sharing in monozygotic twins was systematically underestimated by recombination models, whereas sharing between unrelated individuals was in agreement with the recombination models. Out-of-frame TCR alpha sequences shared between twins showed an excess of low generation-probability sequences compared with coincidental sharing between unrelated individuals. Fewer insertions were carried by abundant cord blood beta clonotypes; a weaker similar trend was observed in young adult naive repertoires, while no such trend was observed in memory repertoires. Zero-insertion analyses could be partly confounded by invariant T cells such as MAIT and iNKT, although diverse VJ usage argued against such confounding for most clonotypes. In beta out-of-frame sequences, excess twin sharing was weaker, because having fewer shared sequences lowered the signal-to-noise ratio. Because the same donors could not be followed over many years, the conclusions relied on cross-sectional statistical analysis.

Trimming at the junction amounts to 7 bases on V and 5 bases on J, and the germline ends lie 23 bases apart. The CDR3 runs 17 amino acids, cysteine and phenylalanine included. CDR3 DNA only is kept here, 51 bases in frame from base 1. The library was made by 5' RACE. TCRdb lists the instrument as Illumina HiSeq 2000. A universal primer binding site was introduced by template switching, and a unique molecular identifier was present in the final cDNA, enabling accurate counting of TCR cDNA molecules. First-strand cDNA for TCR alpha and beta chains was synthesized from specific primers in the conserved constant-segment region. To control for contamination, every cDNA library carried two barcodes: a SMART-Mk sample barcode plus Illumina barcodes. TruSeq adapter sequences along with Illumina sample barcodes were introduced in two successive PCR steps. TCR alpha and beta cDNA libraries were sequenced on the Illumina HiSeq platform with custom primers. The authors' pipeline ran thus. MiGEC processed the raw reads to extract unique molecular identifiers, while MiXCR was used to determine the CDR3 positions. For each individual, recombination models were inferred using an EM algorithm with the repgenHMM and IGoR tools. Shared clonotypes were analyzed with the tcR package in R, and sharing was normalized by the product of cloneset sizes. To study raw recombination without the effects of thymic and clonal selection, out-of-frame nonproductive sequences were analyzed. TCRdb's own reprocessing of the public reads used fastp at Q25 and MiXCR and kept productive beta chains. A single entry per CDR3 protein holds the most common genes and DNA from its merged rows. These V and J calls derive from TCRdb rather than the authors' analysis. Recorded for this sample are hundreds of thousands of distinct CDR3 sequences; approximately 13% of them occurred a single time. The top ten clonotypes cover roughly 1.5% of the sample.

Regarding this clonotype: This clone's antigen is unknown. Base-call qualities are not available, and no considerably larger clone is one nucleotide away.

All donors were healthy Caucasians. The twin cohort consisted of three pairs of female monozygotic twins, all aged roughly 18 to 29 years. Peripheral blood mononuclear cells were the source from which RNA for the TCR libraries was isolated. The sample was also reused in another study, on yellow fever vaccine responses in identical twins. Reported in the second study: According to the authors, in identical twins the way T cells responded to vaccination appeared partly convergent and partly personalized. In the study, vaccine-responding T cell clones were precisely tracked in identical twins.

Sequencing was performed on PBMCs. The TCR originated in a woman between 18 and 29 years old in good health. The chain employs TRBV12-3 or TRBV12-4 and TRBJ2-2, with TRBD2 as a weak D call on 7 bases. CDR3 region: CASTQNGAGARTGELFF. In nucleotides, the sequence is TGTGCCAGCACCCAAAACGGGGCGGGGGCGAGAACCGGGGAGCTGTTTTTT.